This T cell receptor (beta chain) was identified in a study of T cells in Graves' hyperthyroidism and ophthalmopathy. Trimming stripped 1 base from V and 10 bases from J, with 8 bases between. CDR1 is KGHSH, CDR2 LQKENI, per germline. The CDR3 extends over 12 amino acids. This clonotype was seen at least ten times. The TCR beta CDR3 regions underwent amplification using RNA transcripts as the source. The HTBI primer set was used in a first-round RT-PCR of the TCR CDR3. TCRdb reprocessed the multiplex PCR reads with MiXCR, giving one entry per CDR3 protein. The sample has some 210,000 distinct CDR3 sequences, 15% to 20% seen once.

This TCR was recovered from a man in his fifties with Graves' hyperthyroidism. The genes are TRBV18 and TRBJ2-1, with unresolved D. The specimen was blood. The CDR3, as DNA: TGTGCCAGCTCACCACTGTCAAACGAGCAGTTCTTC. Translating gives CASSPLSNEQFF. Based on the CDR3 plus reference TRBV18 and TRBJ2-1, the full variable domain is NAGVMQNPRHLVRRRGQEARLRCSPMKGHSHVYWYRQLPEEGLKFMVYLQKENIIDESGMPKERFSAEFPKEGPSILRIQQVVRGDSAAYFCASSPLSNEQFFGPGTRLTVL.